What follows is one TCR beta chain and its context. Antigen: not known. The record originates from a study of shared clonotypes between healthy human individuals. Study as a whole: Per-donor plates numbered three CD4 naive, three CD4 memory, two CD8 naive and one CD8 memory.

Here immunoSEQ multiplex PCR was the method, and the copy in TCRdb shows in-frame clones only, minus some. The data hold some 2,500,000 clones, with more than 85% observed a single time. Study outcomes and limitations: Roughly 4.6% of naive CD4 clonotypes were common to several donors.

The CDR3 consists of 13 residues. Trimming removed 5 bases from V and 2 bases from J, with 9 bases in between. CDR1 and CDR2 (germline): SGHAT, FQDESV (reference sequence). The TCR comes from a man aged 18 to 29 in good health. Some clones in this sample may be carry-over from other donors' samples. V usage is TRBV11-1 and J usage is TRBJ1-2, with no clear D. Sequenced sample: naive CD4+ T cells from PBMCs. Subset indicated: CD45RA+ positively selected. Here the CDR3 reads CASSRAPNYGYTF. CDR3 DNA: TGTGCCAGCAGCCGCGCTCCCAACTATGGCTACACCTTC.